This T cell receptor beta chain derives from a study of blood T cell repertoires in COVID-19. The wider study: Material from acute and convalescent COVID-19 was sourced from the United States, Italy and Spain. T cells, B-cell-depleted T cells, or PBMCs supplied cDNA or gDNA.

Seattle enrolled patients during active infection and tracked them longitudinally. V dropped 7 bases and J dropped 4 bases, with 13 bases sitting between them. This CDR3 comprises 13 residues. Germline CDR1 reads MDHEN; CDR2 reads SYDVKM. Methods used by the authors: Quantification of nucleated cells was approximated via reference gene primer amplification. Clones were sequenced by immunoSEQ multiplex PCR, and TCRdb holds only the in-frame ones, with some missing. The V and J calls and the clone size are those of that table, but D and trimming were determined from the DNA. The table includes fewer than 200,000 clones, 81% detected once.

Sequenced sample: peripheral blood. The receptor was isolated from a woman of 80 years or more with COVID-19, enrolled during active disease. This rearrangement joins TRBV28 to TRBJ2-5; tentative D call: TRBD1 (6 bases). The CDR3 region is CASNIQGIETQYF. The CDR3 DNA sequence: TGTGCCAGCAACATACAGGGCATAGAGACCCAGTACTTC.